The clone carrying this T cell receptor (beta chain) occurred a few times. This specimen belongs to a study of shared clonotypes between healthy human individuals. The V gene's germline CDR1 is MDHEN and CDR2 SYDVKM. The J segment lost 6 bases and the V segment lost 6 bases, leaving 7 bases of the junction unmatched. The CDR3 covers 14 residues. Repertoires were generated with immunoSEQ multiplex PCR, while TCRdb's copy carries only in-frame clones and drops some. The sample contains about 2.5 million clones, 92% of which appear only once. The sample consisted of naive CD4+ T cells from PBMCs. The subset here: CD45RA+ positively selected. The V call is TRBV28, the J call TRBJ2-2, with 7 bases identical to TRBD1. This sequence was found in a young man in good health. Some clones in this sample may be carry-over from other donors' samples. In nucleotides, the CDR3 is TGTGCCAGCAGCCCTCCGACAGGGTCCGGGGAGCTGTTTTTT. It codes for CASSPPTGSGELFF.